The 21 T cell receptor beta chains presented below share a single source sample, sequenced in a study of CXCR3-negative and CXCR3-positive naive CD8 T cells (dated by TCRdb to between 2018 and 2021). General findings and caveats noted by the study authors: TRB CDR3s from CXCR3-positive naive cells showed higher hydrophobicity (lower Kidera factor 4), lower energy, and higher strength and volume indices than CXCR3-negative naive cells.

The sequencing machine was a NextSeq 550. The Human TCR Profiling Kit (MiLaboratory) was used to prepare UMI-labeled 5' RACE TRB cDNA libraries. TCRdb reprocessed the reads, so every CDR3 protein sequence counts as one entry and DNA is not shown. The table kept for this sample lists about 120,000 distinct CDR3 sequences. The ten largest clones add up to about 0.34% of the sample. These receptors have no identified antigens. Sequenced material: naive CXCR3+ CD8+ T cells from blood. Per the publication, the cell subset or site label means: CD45RO-CCR7+CD27+CD95- naive CD8+ T cells expressing CXCR3 (TNR3+). The receptor set was obtained from a human donor in good health. Some clones in this sample may be carry-over from other donors' samples.

The V and J genes are TRBV29-1 and TRBJ1-4. Looked up from germline, CDR1 is SQVTM and CDR2 is ANQGSEA. The CDR3 covers 13 residues. Here the CDR3 reads CSGLHGTNEKLFF.

This chain links TRBV7-6 with TRBJ2-7; TCRdb indicates TRBD2, and absent DNA this call remains unverified. The CDR3 extends over 14 amino acids. Germline V gene data show CDR1 as SGHVS and CDR2 as FNYEAQ. The CDR3 sequence is CASSHRDYSYEQYF. Looking up the rest from reference TRBV7-6 and TRBJ2-7 gives the full variable domain: GAGVSQSPRYKVTKRGQDVALRCDPISGHVSLYWYRQALGQGPEFLTYFNYEAQQDKSGLPNDRFSAERPEGSISTLTIQRTEQRDSAMYRCASSHRDYSYEQYFGPGTRLTVT.

The chain links TRBV6-2 or TRBV6-3 to TRBJ2-5. The CDR3 covers 11 residues. Germline lookup yields CDR1 MNHEY and CDR2 SVGEGT. The CDR3 here is CASSYPETQYF.

This chain connects TRBV29-1 to TRBJ1-1; TCRdb proposes TRBD1, but this gene call is untestable without DNA. The germline CDR1 and CDR2 sequences are SQVTM and ANQGSEA. The CDR3 spans 15 residues. CDR3 residues: CSVEAQARVYTEAFF.

This chain links TRBV28 with TRBJ1-3; TCRdb gives TRBD1 as the D gene, but with no DNA this cannot be confirmed. The CDR3 loop spans 15 amino acids. The germline V gene has CDR1 MDHEN and CDR2 SYDVKM. The CDR3 here is CASSSIRTSGNTIYF.

The rearrangement uses TRBV12-3 or TRBV12-4 and TRBJ2-1; TCRdb outputs TRBD2, but without DNA this stays unchecked. CDR3 length equals 13 residues. The CDR3: CASSLEAYNEQFF.

V and J are TRBV12-3 or TRBV12-4 and TRBJ2-7; TCRdb gives TRBD1 as the D gene, but with no DNA this cannot be confirmed. CDR3 length: 14 residues. The CDR3 spells CASSFDRGTYEQYF.

The chain carries TRBV29-1 and TRBJ2-7. Per germline, CDR1 SQVTM and CDR2 ANQGSEA. The length of the CDR3 is 15 residues. CDR3 sequence reads: CSVEEWRNVSYEQYF.

V gene TRBV28 combines with J gene TRBJ2-1. The CDR3 runs to 12 residues. Germline V gene lookup returns CDR1 MDHEN and CDR2 SYDVKM. CDR3 loop: CASSFLGGEQFF.

The chain couples TRBV28 to TRBJ2-2; the D call from TCRdb, TRBD1, cannot be confirmed without DNA. The CDR3 runs to 13 residues. Germline V gene data show CDR1 as MDHEN and CDR2 as SYDVKM. CDR3 amino acids: CVLTGQDTGELFF.

The V call is TRBV19, the J call TRBJ2-7; no DNA is available, so the TRBD1 call from TCRdb remains unchecked. The CDR3 spans 13 residues. Germline values: CDR1 LNHDA, CDR2 SQIVND (reference sequence). The CDR3 loop reads CASSTTGIYEQYF.

The chain carries TRBV28 and TRBJ2-7. The CDR3 loop spans 14 amino acids. Germline CDR1 and CDR2: MDHEN and SYDVKM. This CDR3 reads CAATSTGIRYEQYF.

The genes are TRBV9 and TRBJ2-1; TCRdb indicates TRBD1, and absent DNA this call remains unverified. The CDR3 is made up of 14 amino acids. In germline, CDR1 is SGDLS, CDR2 YYNGEE. The CDR3 spells CASSVRGDYNEQFF.

This chain links TRBV25-1 with TRBJ2-7. CDR3 length equals 14 residues. Germline V gene sequence: CDR1 MGHDK, CDR2 SYGVNS. This chain's CDR3 is CASSEYYSLHEQYF.

The chain couples TRBV7-2 to TRBJ2-4; TCRdb lists TRBD1, though no DNA is available to test this call. The CDR3 extends over 14 amino acids. CDR1 and CDR2 (germline): SGHTA, FQGNSA. The CDR3 region is CASSFSGGLDIQYF.

This chain links TRBV3-1 with TRBJ1-1. The CDR3 is made up of 14 amino acids. CDR1 is LGHDT, CDR2 YNNKEL, per germline (reference sequence). CDR3 sequence reads: CASSQSVVNTEAFF. Full variable domain (outside the CDR3, taken from reference TRBV3-1 and TRBJ1-1): DTAVSQTPKYLVTQMGNDKSIKCEQNLGHDTMYWYKQDSKKFLKIMFSYNNKELIINETVPNRFSPKSPDKAHLNLHINSLELGDSAVYFCASSQSVVNTEAFFGQGTRLTVV.

This chain joins TRBV9 and TRBJ2-1; the TCRdb D gene call, TRBD1, has no DNA to confirm it. The CDR3 extends over 15 amino acids. The germline gives CDR1 SGDLS, CDR2 YYNGEE. This CDR3 is CASSAGTGDYNEQLF.

The chain recombines TRBV27 with TRBJ2-3; TCRdb picks TRBD1, but there is no DNA to check that call. This CDR3 has 14 amino acids. CDR1 and CDR2 (germline): MNHEY, SMNVEV (reference sequence). CDR3 in amino acids: CASSLDRSTDTQYF.

The V gene is TRBV20-1, the J gene TRBJ2-6; TCRdb proposes TRBD1, but this gene call is untestable without DNA. Germline assignment: CDR1 DFQATT and CDR2 SNEGSKA (reference sequence). This CDR3 has 16 amino acids. CDR3 loop: CSAIQGKESGANVLTF.

The chain combines TRBV7-8 with TRBJ2-2. The CDR3 extends over 13 amino acids. Germline V gene lookup returns CDR1 SGHVS and CDR2 FQNEAQ. The CDR3 spells CASSFSGTGELFF.

The rearrangement links TRBV4-2 to TRBJ1-2; checking the TCRdb D call of TRBD1 is not possible without DNA. The germline gives CDR1 LGHNA, CDR2 YNFKEQ. CDR3 size: 16 residues. The CDR3 sequence is CASSQVVRTGTYGYTF.